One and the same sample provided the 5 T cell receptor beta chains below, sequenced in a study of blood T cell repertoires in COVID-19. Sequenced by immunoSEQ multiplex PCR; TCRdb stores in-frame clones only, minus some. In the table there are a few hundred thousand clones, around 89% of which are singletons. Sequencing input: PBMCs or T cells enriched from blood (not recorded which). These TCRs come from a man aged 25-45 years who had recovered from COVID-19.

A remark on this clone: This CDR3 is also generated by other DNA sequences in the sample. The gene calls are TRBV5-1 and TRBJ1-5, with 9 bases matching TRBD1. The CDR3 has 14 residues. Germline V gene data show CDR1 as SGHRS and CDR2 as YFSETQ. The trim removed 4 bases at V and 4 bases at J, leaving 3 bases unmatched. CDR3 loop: CASSPTGGNQPQHF. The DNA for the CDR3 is TGCGCCAGCAGCCCGACAGGGGGTAATCAGCCCCAGCATTTT.

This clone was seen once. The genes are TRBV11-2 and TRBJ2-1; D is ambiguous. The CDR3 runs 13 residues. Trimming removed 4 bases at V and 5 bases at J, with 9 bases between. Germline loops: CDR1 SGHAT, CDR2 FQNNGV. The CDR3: CASSWSRNNEQFF. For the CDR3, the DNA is TGTGCCAGCAGCTGGAGCAGAAACAATGAGCAGTTCTTC.

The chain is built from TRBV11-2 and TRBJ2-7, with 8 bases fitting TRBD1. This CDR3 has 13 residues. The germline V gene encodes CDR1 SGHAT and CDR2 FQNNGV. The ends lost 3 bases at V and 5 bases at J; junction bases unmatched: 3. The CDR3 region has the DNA TGTGCCAGCAGCTTCAGGGGGCTAGACGAGCAGTACTTC. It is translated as CASSFRGLDEQYF.

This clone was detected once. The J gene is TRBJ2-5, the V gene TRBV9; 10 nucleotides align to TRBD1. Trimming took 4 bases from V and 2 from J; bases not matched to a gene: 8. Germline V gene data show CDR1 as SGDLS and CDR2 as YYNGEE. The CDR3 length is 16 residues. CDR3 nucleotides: TGTGCCAGCAGCCCAAGGACAGGGGGGCCTCAAGAGACCCAGTACTTC. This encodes CASSPRTGGPQETQYF. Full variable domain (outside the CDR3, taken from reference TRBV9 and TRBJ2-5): DSGVTQTPKHLITATGQRVTLRCSPRSGDLSVYWYQQSLDQGLQFLIQYYNGEERAKGNILERFSAQQFPDLHSELNLSSLELGDSALYFCASSPRTGGPQETQYFGPGTRLLVL.

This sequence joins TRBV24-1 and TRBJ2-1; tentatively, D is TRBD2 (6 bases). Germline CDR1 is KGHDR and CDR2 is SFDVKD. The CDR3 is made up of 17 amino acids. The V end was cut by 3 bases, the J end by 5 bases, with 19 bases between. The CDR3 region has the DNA TGTGCCACCAGTGATCCTACGTCGGGAGTTAGCGACAATGAGCAGTTCTTC. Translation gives CATSDPTSGVSDNEQFF.